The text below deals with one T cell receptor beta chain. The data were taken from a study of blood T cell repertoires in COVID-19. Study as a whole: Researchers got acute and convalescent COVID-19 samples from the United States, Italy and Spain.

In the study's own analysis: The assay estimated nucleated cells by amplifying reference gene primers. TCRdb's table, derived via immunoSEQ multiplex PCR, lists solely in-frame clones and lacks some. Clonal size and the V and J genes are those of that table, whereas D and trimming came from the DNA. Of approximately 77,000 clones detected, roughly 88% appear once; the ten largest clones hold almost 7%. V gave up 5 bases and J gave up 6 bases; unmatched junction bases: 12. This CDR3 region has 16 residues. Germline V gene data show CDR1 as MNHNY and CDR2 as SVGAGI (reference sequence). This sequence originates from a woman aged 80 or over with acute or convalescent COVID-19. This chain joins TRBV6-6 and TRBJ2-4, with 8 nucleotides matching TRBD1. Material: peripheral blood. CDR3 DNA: TGTGCCAGCAGTAAAACTCAGGGGGCTGGTAGAAACATTCAGTACTTC. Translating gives CASSKTQGAGRNIQYF.